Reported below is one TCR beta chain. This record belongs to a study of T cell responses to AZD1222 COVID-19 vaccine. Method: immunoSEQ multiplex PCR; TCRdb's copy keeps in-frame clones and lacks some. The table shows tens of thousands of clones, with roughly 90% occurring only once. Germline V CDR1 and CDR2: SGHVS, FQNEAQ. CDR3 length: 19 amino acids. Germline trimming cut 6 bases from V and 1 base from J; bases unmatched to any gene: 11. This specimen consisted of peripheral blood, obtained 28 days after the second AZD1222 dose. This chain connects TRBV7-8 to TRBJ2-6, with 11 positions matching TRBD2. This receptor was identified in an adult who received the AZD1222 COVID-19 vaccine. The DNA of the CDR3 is TGTGCCAGCAGTTTCGGACTAGCGGGCCTCCGGTCTGGGGCCAACGTCCTGACTTTC. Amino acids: CASSFGLAGLRSGANVLTF.